These 8 T cell receptor beta chains share one sample of origin, sequenced in a study of sequential checkpoint blockade in melanoma. Treatment defined: randomized to nivolumab then ipilimumab (arm A) or the reverse (arm B). The method was immunoSEQ multiplex PCR; TCRdb's version includes in-frame clones alone and lacks a portion of them. The sample contains 20,000 or so clones, around two thirds of which appear only once. The sequencing used CD8+ T cells sorted from blood (inferred from file names), collected from a patient given nivolumab and ipilimumab in sequence. The receptors shown here come from a human donor with melanoma.

In its sample, this clone was seen a few times. The CDR3 loop reads CASSQDGGTRPQHF. CDR3 DNA sequence: TGTGCCAGCAGCCAAGATGGGGGGACGAGGCCCCAGCATTTT. The chain is built from TRBV4-2 and TRBJ1-5, with D tentatively TRBD1 (5 bases). The CDR3 runs 14 residues. V was shortened by 0 bases and J by 9 bases, with 12 bases between the two germline ends. In germline, CDR1 is LGHNA, CDR2 YNFKEQ.

This clone was seen a few times. The gene calls are TRBV7-6 and TRBJ2-1, with TRBD2 matching over 11 bases. V lost 4 bases, J lost 2 bases, and 1 base stayed unmatched. The germline V gene encodes CDR1 SGHVS and CDR2 FNYEAQ. This CDR3 region has 15 residues. The CDR3 loop is CASSSLAGAYNEQFF. In nucleotides, the CDR3 is TGTGCCAGCAGCTCACTAGCGGGGGCCTACAATGAGCAGTTCTTC.

V gene TRBV14 combines with J gene TRBJ2-4; 10 bases line up with TRBD1. This CDR3 has 16 residues. J gave up 0 bases and V 3 bases, and 2 bases lay outside the gene matches. The germline gives CDR1 SGHDN, CDR2 FVKESK. As DNA, the CDR3 is TGTGCCAGCAGCCAGACAGGGGGCCTAGCCAAAAACATTCAGTACTTC. Its protein is CASSQTGGLAKNIQYF.

This chain uses TRBV30 with TRBJ2-6; no clear D. This CDR3 contains 13 residues. Germline loops: CDR1 GTSNPN, CDR2 SVGIG (reference sequence). V lost 4 bases to trimming and J lost 0 bases, with 4 bases between them. Here the CDR3 reads CAWTVSGANVLTF. The CDR3 DNA sequence: TGTGCCTGGACCGTCTCTGGGGCCAACGTCCTGACTTTC.

This clone was detected a few times. This CDR3 is also generated by other DNA sequences in the sample. The chain recombines TRBV5-1 with TRBJ1-1, with D tentatively TRBD1 (6 bases). Germline loops: CDR1 SGHRS, CDR2 YFSETQ. This CDR3 has 14 residues. V was trimmed by 0 bases and J by 3 bases, leaving 9 bases between them. The CDR3 coding sequence is TGCGCCAGCAGCTTGGCTGGGGGCTACACTGAAGCTTTCTTT. Its translation is CASSLAGGYTEAFF.

V gene TRBV6-6 combines with J gene TRBJ2-1; TRBD2 matches at 12 bases. The V gene end was trimmed by 4 bases and the J gene end by 3 bases; junction bases not matched to a gene: 1. Germline loops: CDR1 MNHNY, CDR2 SVGAGI (reference sequence). The CDR3 totals 15 residues. The CDR3, as DNA: TGTGCCAGCAGTTCTAGCGGGGGGGGCTACAATGAGCAGTTCTTC. Protein sequence: CASSSSGGGYNEQFF.

The rearrangement joins TRBV5-8 to TRBJ1-1, with D possibly being TRBD1 (6 bases). The ends were cut back, 4 bases at V and 4 bases at J, with 29 bases in the middle. This CDR3 has 19 residues. CDR1 is SGHTS, CDR2 YDEGEE, per germline. This CDR3 reads CASSHYLGGAGAVGTEAFF. The CDR3 region has the DNA TGTGCCAGCAGCCACTATCTGGGGGGGGCTGGGGCGGTCGGCACTGAAGCTTTCTTT. Full variable domain (outside the CDR3, taken from reference TRBV5-8 and TRBJ1-1): EAGVTQSPTHLIKTRGQQATLRCSPISGHTSVYWYQQALGLGLQFLLWYDEGEERNRGNFPPRFSGRQFPNYSSELNVNALELEDSALYLCASSHYLGGAGAVGTEAFFGQGTRLTVV.

This clone occurred a few times. The gene calls are TRBV7-2 and TRBJ2-1; D not certain. The CDR3 covers 13 residues. Trimming took off 4 bases at V and 0 bases at J, with 4 bases between the two ends. In germline, CDR1 is SGHTA, CDR2 FQGNSA. Here the CDR3 reads CASSSSSYNEQFF. For the CDR3, the DNA is TGTGCCAGCAGCTCTAGCTCCTACAATGAGCAGTTCTTC.